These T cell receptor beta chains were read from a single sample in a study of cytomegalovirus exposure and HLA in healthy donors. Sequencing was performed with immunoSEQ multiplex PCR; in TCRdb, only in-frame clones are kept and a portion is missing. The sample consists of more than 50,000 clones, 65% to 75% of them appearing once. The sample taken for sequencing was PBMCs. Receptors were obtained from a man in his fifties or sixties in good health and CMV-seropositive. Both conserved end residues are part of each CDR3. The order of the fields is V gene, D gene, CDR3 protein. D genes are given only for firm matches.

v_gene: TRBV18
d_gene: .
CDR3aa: CASSHLGTSSMETQYF

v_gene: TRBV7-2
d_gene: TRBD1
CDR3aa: CASSLVGTGVHEQYF

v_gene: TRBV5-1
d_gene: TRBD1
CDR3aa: CASSLGTGRMNTEAFF

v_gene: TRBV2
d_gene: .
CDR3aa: CASSPSRSTNEQFF

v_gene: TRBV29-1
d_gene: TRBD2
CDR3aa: CSVIVSGRNEQYF

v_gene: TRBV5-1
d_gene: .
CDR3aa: CASSSTGTGSDTQYF

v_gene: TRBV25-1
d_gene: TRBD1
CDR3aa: CASSRTGGARGYTF

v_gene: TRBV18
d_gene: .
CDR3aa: CASSTTGEYGYTF

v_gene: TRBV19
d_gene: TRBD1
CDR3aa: CASSILDRDQETQYF

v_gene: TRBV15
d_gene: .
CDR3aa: CATATDNQPQHF

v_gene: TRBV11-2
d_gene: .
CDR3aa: CASSVRAASDTQYF

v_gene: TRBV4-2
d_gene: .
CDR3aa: CASSLMRGNTEAFF

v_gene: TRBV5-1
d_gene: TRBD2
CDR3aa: CASSFRTSGGLRDAQYF

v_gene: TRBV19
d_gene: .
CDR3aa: CASSQTGELFF

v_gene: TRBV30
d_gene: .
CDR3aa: CAWRKDISSYEQYF